The T cell receptor beta chain described here comes from a study of T cell responses to AZD1222 COVID-19 vaccine. Profiling relied on immunoSEQ multiplex PCR, and the TCRdb table lists in-frame clones only, not all of them. The data hold 7,500 to 9,000 clones, with approximately 87% observed a single time. Trimming removed 1 base from V and 5 bases from J, with 6 bases in between. The CDR3 is 13 amino acids. Germline values: CDR1 SGHVS, CDR2 FNYEAQ. This clone was observed a handful of times. The chain links TRBV7-6 to TRBJ2-1; D is unclear. This specimen was peripheral blood, taken 28 days after the second AZD1222 dose. This clonotype originated in an adult who received the AZD1222 COVID-19 vaccine. CDR3 DNA: TGTGCCAGCAGCTTAGTTGAGGACAATGAGCAGTTCTTC. Translation: CASSLVEDNEQFF.